A selection of T cell receptor beta chains follows, all from one sample in a study of T cell repertoires in cytomegalovirus infection. TCRdb reprocessed the reads with MiXCR, giving one entry per CDR3 protein. The sample shows 450,000 to 600,000 distinct CDR3 sequences, around 11% of them seen only once. Sequencing used PBMCs. The receptors here all came from a human donor in good health (CMV status not recorded). Some clones in this sample may be carry-over from other donors' samples. The CDR3 runs from the conserved cysteine through the conserved F or W. The order of the fields is D gene, J gene, clone size, V gene, CDR3 DNA, CDR3 protein. A D gene is named only where the DNA matches it firmly. A row's size may be missing; if present it is once, few, many or a size class.

D: -; J: TRBJ2-1; size: -; V: TRBV5-6; DNA: TGTGCCAGCAGCTTGGGGACGGAGCAGTTCTTC; CDR3: CASSLGTEQFF
D: -; J: TRBJ2-7; size: many; V: TRBV27; DNA: TGTGCCAGCGGACCCAGGAGAAGGGAGCAGTACTTC; CDR3: CASGPRRREQYF
D: -; J: TRBJ1-1; size: many; V: TRBV2; DNA: TGTGCCAGCACTTCGGTGCCGAACACTGAAGCTTTCTTT; CDR3: CASTSVPNTEAFF
D: -; J: TRBJ2-5; size: many; V: TRBV7-9; DNA: TGTGCCAGCAGCTTAGTGCGGACTACTAAAGAGACCCAGTACTTC; CDR3: CASSLVRTTKETQYF
D: -; J: TRBJ1-4; size: many; V: TRBV23-1; DNA: TGCGCCAAGGACAGCATCATTAATGAAAAACTGTTTTTT; CDR3: CAKDSIINEKLFF
D: TRBD1; J: TRBJ2-7; size: few; V: TRBV6-2/TRBV6-3; DNA: TGTGCCAGCAGCCCAATGGGACAGGGGGCATACGAGCAGTACTTC; CDR3: CASSPMGQGAYEQYF
D: -; J: TRBJ1-5; size: -; V: TRBV6-5; DNA: TGTGCCAGCAGTTACTCATGGGGATCCAATCAGCCCCAGCATTTT; CDR3: CASSYSWGSNQPQHF
D: TRBD2; J: TRBJ2-5; size: -; V: TRBV29-1; DNA: TGCAGCGTTAGGTCTACGAAGCGGGGGGACCAAGAGACCCAGTACTTC; CDR3: CSVRSTKRGDQETQYF
D: -; J: TRBJ2-5; size: many; V: TRBV6-5; DNA: TGTGCCAGCAGTTCTTCTAACAAACTAGGGAACCAAGAGACCCAGTACTTC; CDR3: CASSSSNKLGNQETQYF
D: -; J: TRBJ2-7; size: many; V: TRBV28; DNA: TGTGCCAGCAGTCCCCTGTACGGGTACGAGCAGTACTTC; CDR3: CASSPLYGYEQYF
D: -; J: TRBJ2-1; size: -; V: TRBV14; DNA: TGTGCCAGCAGCCAAGTCTCGCGGGACAATGAGCAGTTCTTC; CDR3: CASSQVSRDNEQFF
D: -; J: TRBJ2-3; size: many; V: TRBV5-1; DNA: TGCGCCAGCAGCATCGGAACTACGTTCACAGATACGCAGTATTTT; CDR3: CASSIGTTFTDTQYF
D: -; J: TRBJ1-3; size: many; V: TRBV7-8; DNA: TGTGCCAGCAGCTTAGCGCTTTCGGGGAGTGGAAACACCATATATTTT; CDR3: CASSLALSGSGNTIYF
D: TRBD1; J: TRBJ2-1; size: -; V: TRBV7-9; DNA: TGTGCCAGCAGCGCTGGGACAGGAGCCTACAATGAGCAGTTCTTC; CDR3: CASSAGTGAYNEQFF
D: -; J: TRBJ1-4; size: -; V: TRBV30; DNA: TGTGCCTGGAGTAAGCGGGGAACAGAAAAACTGTTTTTT; CDR3: CAWSKRGTEKLFF
D: TRBD2; J: TRBJ2-1; size: many; V: TRBV28; DNA: TGTGCCAGCAGTTCATTACCGGGACTAGCGGGAGATTGGCAGTTCTTC; CDR3: CASSSLPGLAGDWQFF
D: -; J: TRBJ2-5; size: many; V: TRBV28; DNA: TGTGCCAGCGTGGGGGTAGCTCGGGAGACCCAGTACTTC; CDR3: CASVGVARETQYF
D: -; J: TRBJ2-5; size: -; V: TRBV2; DNA: TGTGCCAGCAGTGGGGGTGGAAGATTCCAAGAGACCCAGTACTTC; CDR3: CASSGGGRFQETQYF
D: -; J: TRBJ2-5; size: many; V: TRBV2; DNA: TGTGCCAGCAGTGAAGGTCCGATCGTCCAAGAGACCCAGTACTTC; CDR3: CASSEGPIVQETQYF
D: -; J: TRBJ2-1; size: many; V: TRBV12-3/TRBV12-4; DNA: TGTGCCAGCAGTTTATCAGCGGCCAAGAGTGATGAGCAGTTCTTC; CDR3: CASSLSAAKSDEQFF
D: -; J: TRBJ1-1; size: few; V: TRBV12-3/TRBV12-4; DNA: TGTGCCAGCAGTCAAGGGGGGAGTCTCAGCACTGAAGCTTTCTTT; CDR3: CASSQGGSLSTEAFF
D: TRBD1; J: TRBJ1-1; size: many; V: TRBV7-9; DNA: TGTGCCAGCAGCATACTCCGGGACAGGGAAGGTCGGACTGAAGCTTTCTTT; CDR3: CASSILRDREGRTEAFF
D: -; J: TRBJ2-3; size: few; V: TRBV30; DNA: TGTGCCTGGAGCGGCGGGACTAGCACAGATACGCAGTATTTT; CDR3: CAWSGGTSTDTQYF
D: -; J: TRBJ1-1; size: many; V: TRBV7-2; DNA: TGTGCCAGCAGTACCCAGGGATATACTGAAGCTTTCTTT; CDR3: CASSTQGYTEAFF
D: -; J: TRBJ2-3; size: many; V: TRBV5-1; DNA: TGCGCCAGCAGTTGGACAGATAGCACAGATACGCAGTATTTT; CDR3: CASSWTDSTDTQYF
D: TRBD1; J: TRBJ1-6; size: few; V: TRBV24-1; DNA: TGTGCCACCAGTGATTCCAGGGGGAGAAATTCACCCCTCCACTTT; CDR3: CATSDSRGRNSPLHF
D: -; J: TRBJ1-5; size: many; V: TRBV9; DNA: TGTGCCAGCAGCGGGGAGGGACTTCAGCCCCAGCATTTT; CDR3: CASSGEGLQPQHF
D: -; J: TRBJ1-1; size: many; V: TRBV5-1; DNA: TGCGCCAGCAGCTTGGGTGGCAGGACGAACACTGAAGCTTTCTTT; CDR3: CASSLGGRTNTEAFF
D: -; J: TRBJ1-3; size: -; V: TRBV12-3/TRBV12-4; DNA: TGTGCCAGCAGTTTAAGCCGGGGGATGAACACCATATATTTT; CDR3: CASSLSRGMNTIYF
D: -; J: TRBJ1-3; size: -; V: TRBV6-1; DNA: TGTGCCAGCAGTGAAGTTCAACAGGCAAGAAACACCATATATTTT; CDR3: CASSEVQQARNTIYF
D: TRBD2; J: TRBJ2-3; size: many; V: TRBV3-1; DNA: TGTGCCAGCAGCCAAGGTAGCGGGGGGAGCACAGATACGCAGTATTTT; CDR3: CASSQGSGGSTDTQYF
D: -; J: TRBJ1-5; size: many; V: TRBV7-8; DNA: TGTGCCAGCAGCCCGCGGTGGGAACAGCCCCAGCATTTT; CDR3: CASSPRWEQPQHF
D: -; J: TRBJ2-1; size: few; V: TRBV19; DNA: TGTGCCAGTAGTATTGGGCTAGGTGGTCTAGCCAAAAAAAGAGGCTCCTACAATGAGCAGTTCTTC; CDR3: CASSIGLGGLAKKRGSYNEQFF
D: -; J: TRBJ1-1; size: few; V: TRBV6-5; DNA: TGTGCCAGCAGTTTAGTGGGGTACACTGAAGCTTTCTTT; CDR3: CASSLVGYTEAFF
D: TRBD1; J: TRBJ2-6; size: few; V: TRBV19; DNA: TGTGCCAGTAGCAGGACAGGGAGTCCCTCTGGGGCCAACGTCCTGACTTTC; CDR3: CASSRTGSPSGANVLTF
D: -; J: TRBJ1-2; size: many; V: TRBV12-3/TRBV12-4; DNA: TGTGCCAGCAGAGGGACGGGAAGGGGCTATGGCTACACCTTC; CDR3: CASRGTGRGYGYTF
D: -; J: TRBJ1-5; size: many; V: TRBV20-1; DNA: TGCAGTGCTAGAGATCCGTCCGGGTATAGCAATCAGCCCCAGCATTTT; CDR3: CSARDPSGYSNQPQHF
D: -; J: TRBJ2-5; size: -; V: TRBV2; DNA: TGTGCCAGCTCTCAGCTGGTGAAAGAGGAGACCCAGTACTTC; CDR3: CASSQLVKEETQYF
D: -; J: TRBJ2-1; size: many; V: TRBV7-8; DNA: TGTGCCAGCAGCTCAGCCGGGACCTTAAACTACAATGAGCAGTTCTTC; CDR3: CASSSAGTLNYNEQFF
D: -; J: TRBJ2-3; size: few; V: TRBV20-1; DNA: TGCAGTGCAACCGGGACTGGAGCACCTGAGTATTTT; CDR3: CSATGTGAPEYF
D: TRBD1; J: TRBJ2-1; size: few; V: TRBV20-1; DNA: TGCAGTGCTAGGAGGCAGGGGGCCTACAATGAGCAGTTCTTC; CDR3: CSARRQGAYNEQFF
D: -; J: TRBJ2-7; size: many; V: TRBV7-9; DNA: TGTGCCAGCAGCTATACAGGGTCCAAATACGAGCAGTACTTC; CDR3: CASSYTGSKYEQYF
D: -; J: TRBJ2-7; size: many; V: TRBV6-6; DNA: TGTGCCAGCATTGGAGGAGGAGACTACGAGCAGTACTTC; CDR3: CASIGGGDYEQYF
D: -; J: TRBJ2-2; size: -; V: TRBV5-1; DNA: TGCGCCAGCAGCTTGGAAGGGGGTGACACCGGGGAGCTGTTTTTT; CDR3: CASSLEGGDTGELFF
D: -; J: TRBJ1-5; size: many; V: TRBV12-3/TRBV12-4; DNA: TGTGCCAGCAGTTCACAGGGAAGTAGCAATCAGCCCCAGCATTTT; CDR3: CASSSQGSSNQPQHF
D: -; J: TRBJ1-2; size: many; V: TRBV5-4; DNA: TGTGCCAGCAGCTTGCAGGGGCGCAATAACTATGGCTACACCTTC; CDR3: CASSLQGRNNYGYTF
D: TRBD2; J: TRBJ2-7; size: many; V: TRBV28; DNA: TGTGCCAGCAGTTTGGGGACTAGCGCGATCTACGAGCAGTACTTC; CDR3: CASSLGTSAIYEQYF